A single sample gave rise to the 5 T cell receptor beta chains below, sequenced in a study of cytomegalovirus exposure and HLA in healthy donors. Primers for the PCR totalled 60 Vbeta and 13 Jbeta. TCRdb's table, derived via immunoSEQ multiplex PCR, lists solely in-frame clones and lacks some. The table lists 150,000 to 200,000 clones, approximately 85% of them singletons, with about a tenth in the top ten. The sequenced sample was PBMCs. The receptors originated from a man aged 18 to 29 in good health and CMV-seropositive.

V gene TRBV5-4 combines with J gene TRBJ2-7; unclear D gene. The CDR3 consists of 14 residues. With 0 bases removed from V and 3 bases from J, the gap between germline ends came to 10 bases. Germline-derived CDR1 and CDR2 are SGHNT and YYREEE (reference sequence). In DNA form, the CDR3 reads TGTGCCAGCAGCTTGGGACTCGAGGACTACGAGCAGTACTTC. As protein: CASSLGLEDYEQYF.

This clone was seen a few times. The chain links TRBV7-3 to TRBJ1-2, with TRBD1 matching over 7 bases. The CDR3 loop spans 12 amino acids. Trimming removed 5 bases from V and 7 bases from J; junction bases left unmatched: 4. From germline, CDR1 is SGHTA and CDR2 FQGTGA. CDR3 in amino acids: CASSGQVGGYTF. In nucleotides, the CDR3 is TGTGCCAGCAGCGGACAGGTCGGTGGCTACACCTTC.

The chain links TRBV7-9 to TRBJ1-1; 8 bases align to TRBD1. J lost 12 bases, V lost 1 base, and 7 bases had no gene match. CDR1 SEHNR and CDR2 FQNEAQ come from the germline V gene (reference sequence). CDR3 size: 13 residues. The CDR3 DNA reads TGTGCCAGCAGCTTAGAGGCAGGGGGCGCGCCTTTCTTT. It is translated as CASSLEAGGAPFF.

The V gene is TRBV7-2, the J gene TRBJ2-7; 9 nucleotides match TRBD1. The germline V gene encodes CDR1 SGHTA and CDR2 FQGNSA. This CDR3 spans 14 amino acids. With 2 bases clipped from V and 7 bases from J, the junction kept 6 bases outside the gene matches. DNA of the CDR3: TGTGCCAGCAGCTTACGGACAGGGGCTAGAGAGCAGTACTTC. Its protein is CASSLRTGAREQYF. The full variable domain, in which reference TRBV7-2 and TRBJ2-7 provide the parts outside the CDR3, is GAGVSQSPSNKVTEKGKDVELRCDPISGHTALYWYRQSLGQGLEFLIYFQGNSAPDKSGLPSDRFSAERTGGSVSTLTIQRTQQEDSAVYLCASSLRTGAREQYFGPGTRLTVT.

This rearrangement joins TRBV29-1 to TRBJ2-1; D not certain. CDR3 length: 13 residues. The ends were cut back, 6 bases at V and 0 bases at J, with 9 bases in the middle. CDR1 SQVTM and CDR2 ANQGSEA come from the germline V gene. As DNA, the CDR3 is TGCAGCGTACAGACAAGCTCCTACAATGAGCAGTTCTTC. Protein: CSVQTSSYNEQFF.